This T cell receptor (beta chain) stems from a study of lung T cells in sarcoidosis with Löfgren's syndrome. Study-wide context: Sarcoidosis features CD4+ T cell accumulation in bronchoalveolar lavage fluid. Repertoire analyses centered on Löfgren's syndrome patients.

Findings of the study overall: Löfgren's syndrome patients reportedly showed greatest TRAV12-1 and TRBV2 expansion versus controls. Shared TRAV12-1 and TRBV2 CDR3 motifs across Löfgren's syndrome patients reportedly suggested public CD4+ TCRs.

This CDR3 spans 15 amino acids. The germline V and J ends were trimmed by 3 bases and 4 bases, with 12 bases remaining between them. One entry per CDR3 protein, called by TCRdb with MiXCR from the reads. The sample carries some 18,000 distinct CDR3 sequences, roughly 21% recorded once. For this clonotype: Antigen unknown. A much larger clone lies one base from this, so it may be a read error.

Sequencing input: CD4+ T cells from PBMCs. The receptor comes from a human donor with sarcoidosis (Löfgren's syndrome or another form), or a control subject (not recorded which). The chain joins TRBV12-3 or TRBV12-4 to TRBJ2-2, with a possible D match to TRBD2 (7 bases). CDR3 amino acids: CASSLGRGATGELFF. The CDR3 DNA is TGTGCCAGCAGTTTGGGACGGGGGGCCACCGGGGAGCTGTTTTTT.